The present entry profiles one T cell receptor beta chain with its context. This sample stems from a study of blood T cell repertoires in COVID-19. V was pared by 1 base and J by 2 bases, with 9 bases between. The germline V gene encodes CDR1 SGHDT and CDR2 YYEEEE. The CDR3 runs to 14 residues. Profiled with immunoSEQ multiplex PCR; TCRdb holds only in-frame clones, not every one. The table records roughly 200,000 clones, around 80% of them present only once. This sequence joins TRBV5-6 and TRBJ1-2, with D unresolved. This TCR was sampled from a woman aged 80 or over with active or convalescent COVID-19. The sample consisted of peripheral blood. The CDR3 reads CASSLKAKNYGYTF. CDR3 sequence (DNA): TGTGCCAGCAGCTTGAAAGCCAAAAACTATGGCTACACCTTC.